This TCR beta chain was identified during a study of blood T cell repertoires in COVID-19. For the study at large: Collection of acute and convalescent COVID-19 samples took place in the United States, Italy and Spain. Nucleic acid was either cDNA or gDNA, and it came from T cells, B-cell-depleted T cells, or PBMCs.

Data came from immunoSEQ multiplex PCR; TCRdb stores just in-frame clones and leaves some out. Found here are hundreds of thousands of clones, over 75% of them singletons; the top ten hold more than 7.5%. CDR3 length: 16 amino acids. V was pared by 6 bases and J by 5 bases, with 11 bases of the junction left unmatched. The V gene's germline CDR1 is SNHLY and CDR2 FYNNEI. The chain joins TRBV2 to TRBJ1-1; 11 positions agree with TRBD1. The sequenced material came from peripheral blood. The TCR originated in a man in his late teens or twenties with active or convalescent COVID-19. The CDR3 DNA reads TGTGCCAGCAGGGACCCCGGACAGGGGGCTGGAACTGAAGCTTTCTTT. This translates into CASRDPGQGAGTEAFF.